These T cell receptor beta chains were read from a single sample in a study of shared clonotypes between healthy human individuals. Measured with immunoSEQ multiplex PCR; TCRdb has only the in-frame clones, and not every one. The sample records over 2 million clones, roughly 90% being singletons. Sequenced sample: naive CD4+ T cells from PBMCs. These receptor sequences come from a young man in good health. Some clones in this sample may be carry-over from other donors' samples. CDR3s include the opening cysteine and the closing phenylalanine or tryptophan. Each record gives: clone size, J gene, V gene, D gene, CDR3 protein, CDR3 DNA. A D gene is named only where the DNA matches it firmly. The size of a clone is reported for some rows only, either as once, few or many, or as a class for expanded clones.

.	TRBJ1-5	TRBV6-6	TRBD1	CASSYDPGQGVQPQHF	TGTGCCAGCAGTTACGATCCGGGACAGGGGGTCCAGCCCCAGCATTTT
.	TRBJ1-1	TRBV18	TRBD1	CASSPRNRGENTEAFF	TGTGCCAGCTCACCGCGGAACAGGGGCGAAAACACTGAAGCTTTCTTT
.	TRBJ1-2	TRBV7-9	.	CASSLGTNYGYTF	TGTGCCAGCAGCTTAGGAACTAACTATGGCTACACCTTC
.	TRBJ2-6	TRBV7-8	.	CASSLAARRPNGANVLTF	TGTGCCAGCAGCTTAGCGGCCAGGAGGCCTAATGGGGCCAACGTCCTGACTTTC
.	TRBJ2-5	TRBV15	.	CATSRVVGVRETQYF	TGTGCCACCAGCAGAGTCGTGGGAGTGAGGGAGACCCAGTACTTC
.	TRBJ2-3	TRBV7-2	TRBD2	CASSPLAGDLTDTQYF	TGTGCCAGCAGCCCTCTAGCGGGAGACCTCACAGATACGCAGTATTTT
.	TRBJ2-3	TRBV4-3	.	CASSQQTGTSFTDTQYF	TGCGCCAGCAGCCAACAAACAGGGACTTCCTTCACAGATACGCAGTATTTT
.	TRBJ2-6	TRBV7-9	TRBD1	CASSFSTGQGASGANVLTF	TGTGCCAGCAGCTTCTCAACGGGACAGGGGGCGTCCGGGGCCAACGTCCTGACTTTC
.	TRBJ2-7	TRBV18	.	CASSPTADTYEQYF	TGTGCCAGCTCACCAACGGCGGATACCTACGAGCAGTACTTC
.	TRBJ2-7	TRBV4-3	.	CASSHPIYEQYF	TGCGCCAGCAGCCACCCAATCTACGAGCAGTACTTC
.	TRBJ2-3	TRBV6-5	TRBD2	CASSYSPSGRTDTQYF	TGTGCCAGCAGTTACTCTCCTAGCGGGAGAACAGATACGCAGTATTTT
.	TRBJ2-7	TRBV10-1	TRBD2	CASRGRGLAGGGHIYEQYF	TGCGCCAGCAGGGGCCGAGGCCTAGCGGGAGGAGGGCACATATACGAGCAGTACTTC
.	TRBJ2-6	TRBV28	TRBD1	CASSTGVGANVLTF	TGTGCCAGCAGCACAGGGGTCGGGGCCAACGTCCTGACTTTC
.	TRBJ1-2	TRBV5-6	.	CASSLVQGPTRGYTF	TGTGCCAGCAGCTTGGTTCAGGGGCCGACGAGAGGCTACACCTTC
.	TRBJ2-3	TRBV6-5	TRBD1	CASSYSGTGGADTQYF	TGTGCCAGCAGTTATTCCGGGACAGGGGGCGCAGATACGCAGTATTTT
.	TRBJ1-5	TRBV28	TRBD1	CASIHGTGDQPQHF	TGTGCCAGCATTCACGGGACAGGGGACCAGCCCCAGCATTTT
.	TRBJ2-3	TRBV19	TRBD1	CATATGYGDTQYF	TGTGCCACCGCGACAGGGTACGGGGATACGCAGTATTTT
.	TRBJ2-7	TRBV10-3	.	CAIKTSLQSSYEQYF	TGTGCCATCAAAACTAGCCTACAGAGCTCCTACGAGCAGTACTTC
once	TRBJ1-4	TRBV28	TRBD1	CASATGGRNEKLFF	TGTGCCAGCGCCACAGGGGGTAGGAATGAAAAACTGTTTTTT
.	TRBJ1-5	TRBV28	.	CASNPSNQPQHF	TGTGCCAGCAACCCTAGCAATCAGCCCCAGCATTTT
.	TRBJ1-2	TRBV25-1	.	CASRPGGGYGYTF	TGTGCCAGCAGGCCAGGTGGTGGCTATGGCTACACCTTC
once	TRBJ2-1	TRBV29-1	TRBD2	CSVEASGSSYNEQFF	TGCAGCGTTGAAGCTAGCGGGAGCTCCTACAATGAGCAGTTCTTC
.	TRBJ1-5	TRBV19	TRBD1	CASSIGSRGGVQPQHF	TGTGCCAGTAGTATTGGTAGCAGGGGGGGGGTTCAGCCCCAGCATTTT
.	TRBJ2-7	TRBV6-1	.	CASIQGGAGTYEQYF	TGTGCCAGCATCCAGGGGGGCGCGGGGACCTACGAGCAGTACTTC
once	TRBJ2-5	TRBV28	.	CASSARGGAPETQYF	TGTGCCAGCAGTGCGAGGGGTGGTGCTCCGGAGACCCAGTACTTC
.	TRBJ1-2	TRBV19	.	CASSAPPHSYGYTF	TGTGCCAGTAGTGCTCCCCCGCACAGCTATGGCTACACCTTC
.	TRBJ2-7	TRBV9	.	CASSVGVGQFGEQYF	TGTGCCAGCAGCGTTGGGGTAGGACAGTTTGGCGAGCAGTACTTC
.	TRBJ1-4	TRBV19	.	CASSIGGRINEKLFF	TGTGCCAGTAGTATTGGGGGACGGATAAATGAAAAACTGTTTTTT
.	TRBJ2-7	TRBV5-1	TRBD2	CASSLGLAGVFGYEQYF	TGCGCCAGCAGCTTGGGACTAGCGGGAGTCTTTGGCTACGAGCAGTACTTC
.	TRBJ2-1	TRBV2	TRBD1	CASSEDRGNEQFF	TGTGCCAGCAGTGAGGACAGGGGTAATGAGCAGTTCTTC
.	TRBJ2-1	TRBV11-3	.	CASSFRDTTFNEQFF	TGTGCCAGCAGCTTCCGGGACACCACCTTCAATGAGCAGTTCTTC
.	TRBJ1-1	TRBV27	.	CASSSPPGRTNTEAFF	TGTGCCAGCAGTTCCCCCCCCGGACGAACGAACACTGAAGCTTTCTTT
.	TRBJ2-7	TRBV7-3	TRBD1	CASSSTGGGEQYF	TGTGCCAGCAGCTCAACAGGGGGCGGGGAGCAGTACTTC
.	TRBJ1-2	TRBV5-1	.	CASSLGGPGGYTF	TGCGCCAGCAGCTTGGGAGGGCCGGGCGGCTACACCTTC
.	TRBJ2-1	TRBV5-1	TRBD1	CASSLAGTANEQFF	TGCGCCAGCAGCTTGGCCGGGACAGCTAATGAGCAGTTCTTC
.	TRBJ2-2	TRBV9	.	CASSDRSVEYTGELFF	TGTGCCAGCAGCGACAGATCGGTGGAGTACACCGGGGAGCTGTTTTTT
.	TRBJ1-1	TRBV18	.	CASSPILVISGTEAFF	TGTGCCAGCTCACCGATTTTGGTGATATCGGGCACTGAAGCTTTCTTT
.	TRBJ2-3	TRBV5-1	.	CASSLLPADTQYF	TGCGCCAGCAGCTTGCTACCGGCCGATACGCAGTATTTT
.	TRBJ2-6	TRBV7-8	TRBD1	CASSSDRAGANVLTF	TGTGCCAGCAGCTCCGACAGGGCTGGGGCCAACGTCCTGACTTTC
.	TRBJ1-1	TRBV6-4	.	CASSGDTNTEAFF	TGTGCCAGCAGTGGGGACACGAACACTGAAGCTTTCTTT
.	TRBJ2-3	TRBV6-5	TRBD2	CASSYSGGRDTQYF	TGTGCCAGCAGTTACTCGGGGGGGAGAGATACGCAGTATTTT
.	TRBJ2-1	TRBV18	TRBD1	CASSPTTGTGMNEQFF	TGTGCCAGCTCACCTACCACCGGGACAGGGATGAATGAGCAGTTCTTC